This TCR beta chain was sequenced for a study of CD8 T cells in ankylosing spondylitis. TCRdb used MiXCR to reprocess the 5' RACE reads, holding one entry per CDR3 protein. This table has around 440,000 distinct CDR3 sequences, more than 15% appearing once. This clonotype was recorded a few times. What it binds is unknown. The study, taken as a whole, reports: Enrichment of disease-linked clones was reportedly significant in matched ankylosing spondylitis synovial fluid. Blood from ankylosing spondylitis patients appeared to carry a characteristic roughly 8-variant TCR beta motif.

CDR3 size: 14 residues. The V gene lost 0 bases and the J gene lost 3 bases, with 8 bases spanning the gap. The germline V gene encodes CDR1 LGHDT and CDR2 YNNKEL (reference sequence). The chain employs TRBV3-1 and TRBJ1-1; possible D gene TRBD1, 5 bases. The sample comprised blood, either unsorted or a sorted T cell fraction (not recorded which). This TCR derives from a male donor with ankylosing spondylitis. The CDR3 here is CASSQEGRYTEAFF. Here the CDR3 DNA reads TGTGCCAGCAGCCAAGAGGGGCGGTACACTGAAGCTTTCTTT. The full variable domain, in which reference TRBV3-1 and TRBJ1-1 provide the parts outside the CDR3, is DTAVSQTPKYLVTQMGNDKSIKCEQNLGHDTMYWYKQDSKKFLKIMFSYNNKELIINETVPNRFSPKSPDKAHLNLHINSLELGDSAVYFCASSQEGRYTEAFFGQGTRLTVV.